This T cell receptor beta chain was sequenced in a study of T cell responses to AZD1222 COVID-19 vaccine. CDR3 length equals 14 residues. The germline V and J ends were trimmed by 8 bases and 1 base, with 11 bases remaining between them. Germline CDR1 and CDR2: SEHNR and FQNEAQ (reference sequence). This clone was observed a single time. Its antigen is currently unknown. The study's findings and limits: Dominant at 160-218 and 743-854, vaccine-associated CD4 TCRs also spanned spike. The donors showed a predominance of white British ancestry and of females, with possible underestimation of clonal diversity.

Clones were sequenced by immunoSEQ multiplex PCR, and TCRdb holds only the in-frame ones, with some missing. Among about 170,000 clones, around 90% were seen once, and the ten largest hold around 3%. The TCR originated in an adult in good health. Specimen: peripheral blood, collected on day 0 of AZD1222 vaccination. The chain combines TRBV7-9 with TRBJ2-2; tentatively, D is TRBD1 or TRBD2 (5 bases each). CDR3: CASWGRLNTGELFF. As DNA, the CDR3 is TGTGCCAGCTGGGGACGGCTGAACACCGGGGAGCTGTTTTTT. The complete variable domain, with remaining parts taken from reference TRBV7-9 and TRBJ2-2, reads DTGVSQNPRHKITKRGQNVTFRCDPISEHNRLYWYRQTLGQGPEFLTYFQNEAQLEKSRLLSDRFSAERPKGSFSTLEIQRTEQGDSAMYLCASWGRLNTGELFFGEGSRLTVL.